This entry concerns a single T cell receptor beta chain. The record originates from a study of shared clonotypes between healthy human individuals. Germline CDR1 and CDR2: SGHNT and YYREEE (reference sequence). V lost 2 bases and J 7 bases, leaving 24 bases between the germline ends. The CDR3 totals 18 residues. Using immunoSEQ multiplex PCR, the repertoire was profiled, and TCRdb retains in-frame clones only, with some absent. The sample has 1.6 million or so clones, approximately 98.5% seen once. The sample was naive CD4+ T cells sorted from blood. This sample's subset: CD45RA+ positively selected. This TCR derives from a man aged 25-40 years in good health. The V gene is TRBV5-4, the J gene TRBJ2-2; D is possibly TRBD1 or TRBD2 (5 bases each). The CDR3 DNA reads TGTGCCAGCAGCTTACTCAATGGCGGCAGGTTTGGGGGCGGGGAGCTGTTTTTT. This gives the protein CASSLLNGGRFGGGELFF.